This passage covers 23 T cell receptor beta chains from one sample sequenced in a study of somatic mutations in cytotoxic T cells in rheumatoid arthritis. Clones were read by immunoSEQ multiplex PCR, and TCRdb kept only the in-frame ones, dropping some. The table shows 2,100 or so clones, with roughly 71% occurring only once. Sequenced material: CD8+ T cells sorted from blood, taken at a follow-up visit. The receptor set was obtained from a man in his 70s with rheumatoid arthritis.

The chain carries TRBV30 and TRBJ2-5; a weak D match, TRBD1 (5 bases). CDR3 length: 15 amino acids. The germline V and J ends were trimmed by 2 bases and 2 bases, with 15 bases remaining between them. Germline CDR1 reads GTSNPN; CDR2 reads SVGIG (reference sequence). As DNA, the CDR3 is TGTGCCTGGAGTCCACTAATGGGGCAGCAAGAGACCCAGTACTTC. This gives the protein CAWSPLMGQQETQYF.

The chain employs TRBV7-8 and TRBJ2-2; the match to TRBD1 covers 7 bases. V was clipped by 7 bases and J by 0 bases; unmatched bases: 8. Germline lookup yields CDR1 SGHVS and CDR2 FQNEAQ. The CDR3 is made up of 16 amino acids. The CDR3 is CASTPLGTANTGELFF. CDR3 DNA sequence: TGTGCCAGCACCCCCCTCGGGACAGCGAACACCGGGGAGCTGTTTTTT.

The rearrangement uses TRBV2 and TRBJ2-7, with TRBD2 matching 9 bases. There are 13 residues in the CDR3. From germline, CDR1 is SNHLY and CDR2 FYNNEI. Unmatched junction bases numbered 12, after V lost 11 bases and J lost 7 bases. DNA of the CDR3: TGTGCCTCCAAGGGCGGGGGGGCTCGGGAGCAGTACTTC. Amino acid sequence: CASKGGGAREQYF.

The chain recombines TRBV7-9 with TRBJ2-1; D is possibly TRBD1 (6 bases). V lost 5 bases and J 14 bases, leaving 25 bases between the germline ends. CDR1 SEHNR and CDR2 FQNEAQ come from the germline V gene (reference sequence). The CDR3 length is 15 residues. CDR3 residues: CASSGGLSIIASKFF. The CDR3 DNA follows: TGTGCCAGCAGCGGGGGCTTGTCTATAATTGCGAGCAAGTTCTTC. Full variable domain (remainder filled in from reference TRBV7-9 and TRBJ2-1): DTGVSQNPRHKITKRGQNVTFRCDPISEHNRLYWYRQTLGQGPEFLTYFQNEAQLEKSRLLSDRFSAERPKGSFSTLEIQRTEQGDSAMYLCASSGGLSIIASKFFGPGTRLTVL.

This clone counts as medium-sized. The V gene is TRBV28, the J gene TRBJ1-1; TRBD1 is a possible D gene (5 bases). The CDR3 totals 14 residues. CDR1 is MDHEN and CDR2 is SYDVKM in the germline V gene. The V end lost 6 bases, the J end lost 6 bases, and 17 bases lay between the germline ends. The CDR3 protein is CASSRKRGTAEAFF. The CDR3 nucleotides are TGTGCCAGCAGCCGGAAGAGAGGGACTGCTGAAGCTTTCTTT.

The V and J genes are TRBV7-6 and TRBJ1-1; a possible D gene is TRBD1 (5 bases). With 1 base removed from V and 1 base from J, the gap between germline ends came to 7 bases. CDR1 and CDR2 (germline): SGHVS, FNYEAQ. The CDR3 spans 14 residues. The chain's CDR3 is CASSLGQGNTEAFF. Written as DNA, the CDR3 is TGTGCCAGCAGCTTAGGGCAGGGGAACACTGAAGCTTTCTTT. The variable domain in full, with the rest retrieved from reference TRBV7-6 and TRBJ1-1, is GAGVSQSPRYKVTKRGQDVALRCDPISGHVSLYWYRQALGQGPEFLTYFNYEAQQDKSGLPNDRFSAERPEGSISTLTIQRTEQRDSAMYRCASSLGQGNTEAFFGQGTRLTVV.

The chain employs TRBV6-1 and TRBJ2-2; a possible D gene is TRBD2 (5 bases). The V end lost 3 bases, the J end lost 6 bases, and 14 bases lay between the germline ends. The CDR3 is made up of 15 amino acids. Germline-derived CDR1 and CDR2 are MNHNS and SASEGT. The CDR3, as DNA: TGTGCCAGCAGTGATCGGACTGAACGCGCCGGGGAGCTGTTTTTT. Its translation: CASSDRTERAGELFF.

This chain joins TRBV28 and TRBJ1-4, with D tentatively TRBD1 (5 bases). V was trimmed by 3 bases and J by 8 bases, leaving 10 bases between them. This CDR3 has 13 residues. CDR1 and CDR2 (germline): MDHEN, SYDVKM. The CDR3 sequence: CASSFRVWEKLFF. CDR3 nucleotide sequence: TGTGCCAGCAGTTTCAGGGTATGGGAAAAACTGTTTTTT.

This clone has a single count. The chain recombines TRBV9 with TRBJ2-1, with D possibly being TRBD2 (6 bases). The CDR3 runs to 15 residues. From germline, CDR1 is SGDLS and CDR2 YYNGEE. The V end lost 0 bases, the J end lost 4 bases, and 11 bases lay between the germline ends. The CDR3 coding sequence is TGTGCCAGCAGCGTAGGGGCGGGGATTTACAATGAGCAGTTCTTC. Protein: CASSVGAGIYNEQFF. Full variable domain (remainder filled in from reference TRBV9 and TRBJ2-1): DSGVTQTPKHLITATGQRVTLRCSPRSGDLSVYWYQQSLDQGLQFLIQYYNGEERAKGNILERFSAQQFPDLHSELNLSSLELGDSALYFCASSVGAGIYNEQFFGPGTRLTVL.

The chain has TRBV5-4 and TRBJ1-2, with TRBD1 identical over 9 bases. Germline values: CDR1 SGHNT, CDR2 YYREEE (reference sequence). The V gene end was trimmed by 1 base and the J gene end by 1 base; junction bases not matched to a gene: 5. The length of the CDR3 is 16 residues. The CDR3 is CASSLYRQGGNYGYTF. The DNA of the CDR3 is TGTGCCAGCAGCTTGTACAGACAGGGGGGTAACTATGGCTACACCTTC.

This CDR3 reads CASSPPSTDTQYF. DNA for the CDR3: TGTGCCAGCAGTCCACCCAGCACAGATACGCAGTATTTT. This chain uses TRBV7-6 with TRBJ2-3; D gene unclear. The length of the CDR3 is 13 residues. Germline lookup yields CDR1 SGHVS and CDR2 FNYEAQ. V lost 6 bases, J lost 0 bases, and 7 bases lay in between.

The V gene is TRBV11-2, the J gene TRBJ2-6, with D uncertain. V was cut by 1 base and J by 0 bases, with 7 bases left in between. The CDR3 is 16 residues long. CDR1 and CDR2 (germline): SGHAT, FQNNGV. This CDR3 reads CASSLGGVSGANVLTF. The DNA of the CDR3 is TGTGCCAGCAGCTTAGGAGGTGTCTCTGGGGCCAACGTCCTGACTTTC.

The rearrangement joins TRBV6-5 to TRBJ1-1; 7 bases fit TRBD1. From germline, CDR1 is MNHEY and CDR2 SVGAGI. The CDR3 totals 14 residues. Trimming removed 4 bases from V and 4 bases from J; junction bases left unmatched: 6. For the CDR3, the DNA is TGTGCCAGCAGTTTGATCGACAGGGCCACTGAAGCTTTCTTT. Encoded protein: CASSLIDRATEAFF.

CDR3 nucleotide sequence: TGTGCCAGCAGTTTATCGGGAGGGTTTGGAGAGACCCAGTACTTC. This encodes CASSLSGGFGETQYF. The chain links TRBV27 to TRBJ2-5, with 7 bases that match TRBD2. This CDR3 has 15 amino acids. The junction had 5 bases not matched to a gene; V was cut back by 0 bases and J by 4 bases. Germline assignment: CDR1 MNHEY and CDR2 SMNVEV (reference sequence).

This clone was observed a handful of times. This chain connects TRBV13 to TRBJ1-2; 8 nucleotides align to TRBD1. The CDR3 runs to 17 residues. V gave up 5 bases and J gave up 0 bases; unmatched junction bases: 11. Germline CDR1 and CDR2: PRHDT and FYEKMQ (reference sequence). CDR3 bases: TGTGCCAGCAGCCCACAACACGGACAGGGATCTAACTATGGCTACACCTTC. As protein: CASSPQHGQGSNYGYTF. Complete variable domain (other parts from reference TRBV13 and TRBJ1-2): AAGVIQSPRHLIKEKRETATLKCYPIPRHDTVYWYQQGPGQDPQFLISFYEKMQSDKGSIPDRFSAQQFSDYHSELNMSSLELGDSALYFCASSPQHGQGSNYGYTFGSGTRLTVV.

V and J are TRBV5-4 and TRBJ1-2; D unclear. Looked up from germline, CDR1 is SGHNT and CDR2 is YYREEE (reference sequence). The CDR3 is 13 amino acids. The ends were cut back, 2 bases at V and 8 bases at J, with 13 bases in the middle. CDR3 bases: TGTGCCAGCAGCTTCTTGTATGGGGAGGGCTACACCTTC. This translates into CASSFLYGEGYTF.

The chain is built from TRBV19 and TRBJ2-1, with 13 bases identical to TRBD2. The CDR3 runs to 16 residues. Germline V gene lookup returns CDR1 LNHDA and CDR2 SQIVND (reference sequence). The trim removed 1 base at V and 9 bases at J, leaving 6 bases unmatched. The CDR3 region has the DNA TGTGCCAGTAGTATAGGACTAGCGGGAGGCCGCGGTGAGCAGTTCTTC. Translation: CASSIGLAGGRGEQFF.

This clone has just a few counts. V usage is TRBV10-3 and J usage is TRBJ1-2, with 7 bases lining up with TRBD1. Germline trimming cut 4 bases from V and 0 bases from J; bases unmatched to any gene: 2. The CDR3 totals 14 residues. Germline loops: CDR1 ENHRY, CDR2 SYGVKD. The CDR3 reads CAISVGGPNYGYTF. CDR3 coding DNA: TGTGCCATCAGTGTAGGGGGCCCTAACTATGGCTACACCTTC.

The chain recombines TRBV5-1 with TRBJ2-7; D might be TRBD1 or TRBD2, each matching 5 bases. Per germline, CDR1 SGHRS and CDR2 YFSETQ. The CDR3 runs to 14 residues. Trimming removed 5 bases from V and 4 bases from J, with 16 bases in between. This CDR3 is CASSSWDLLYEQYF. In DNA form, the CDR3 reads TGCGCCAGCAGTTCCTGGGACCTCCTGTACGAGCAGTACTTC.

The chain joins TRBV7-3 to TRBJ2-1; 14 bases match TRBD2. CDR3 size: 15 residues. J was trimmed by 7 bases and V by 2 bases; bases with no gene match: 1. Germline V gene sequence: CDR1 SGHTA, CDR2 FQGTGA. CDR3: CASSLGTSGRNEQFF. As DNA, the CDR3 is TGTGCCAGCAGCTTAGGGACTAGCGGGAGAAATGAGCAGTTCTTC. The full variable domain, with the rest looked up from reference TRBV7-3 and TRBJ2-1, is GAGVSQTPSNKVTEKGKYVELRCDPISGHTALYWYRQSLGQGPEFLIYFQGTGAADDSGLPNDRFFAVRPEGSVSTLKIQRTERGDSAVYLCASSLGTSGRNEQFFGPGTRLTVL.

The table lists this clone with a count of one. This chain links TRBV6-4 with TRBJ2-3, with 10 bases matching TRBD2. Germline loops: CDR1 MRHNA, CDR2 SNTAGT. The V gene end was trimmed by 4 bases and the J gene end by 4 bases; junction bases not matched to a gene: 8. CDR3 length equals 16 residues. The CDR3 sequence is CASSATSGERADTQYF. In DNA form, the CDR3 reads TGTGCCAGCAGTGCAACTAGCGGGGAACGCGCAGATACGCAGTATTTT.

This CDR3 is CASSFVGAYNEQFF. DNA for the CDR3: TGTGCCAGCAGTTTCGTAGGAGCCTACAATGAGCAGTTCTTC. The chain combines TRBV27 with TRBJ2-1, with no clear D. The V end was cut by 3 bases, the J end by 2 bases, with 8 bases between. The length of the CDR3 is 14 residues. CDR1 MNHEY and CDR2 SMNVEV come from the germline V gene (reference sequence).

CDR3 DNA sequence: TGTGCCAGCAGCCAGGTTAGCGGGGGGCCCTCCTACGAGCAGTACTTC. This codes for CASSQVSGGPSYEQYF. This chain connects TRBV11-2 to TRBJ2-7; 10 positions agree with TRBD2. Per the germline V gene, CDR1 is SGHAT and CDR2 is FQNNGV. The CDR3 runs to 16 residues. Trimming took 5 bases from V and 0 from J; bases not matched to a gene: 7.